This paragraph covers one TCR beta chain sequence. The target antigen is unknown. This specimen comes from a study of PD-L1 blockade in urothelial cancer. Study at large: Blood was tested 3 weeks (second dose) and 6 weeks into treatment.

Whole-study findings and limits: Prediction of better survival came from below-median pretreatment blood TCR clonality.

Some clones are missing from TCRdb's copy, which holds only in-frame ones; the method was immunoSEQ multiplex PCR. Counted here are 50,000 to 55,000 clones, approximately 90% occurring once; the ten biggest clones make up 2% to 3%. V lost 3 bases to trimming and J lost 5 bases, with 15 bases between them. CDR1 and CDR2 (germline): SGHNT, YYREEE (reference sequence). The CDR3 is 14 residues long. Time point indicated: peripheral blood 6 weeks after treatment start. Patients had locally advanced or metastatic urothelial carcinoma. Sequencing used PBMCs, obtained around atezolizumab (anti-PD-L1) treatment. This TCR was sampled from a man aged 55 to 70 with urothelial cancer. V usage is TRBV5-4 and J usage is TRBJ2-7; D is possibly TRBD2 (6 bases). CDR3 loop: CASSSGGGGNEQYF. The CDR3 DNA is TGTGCCAGCAGCTCCGGGGGAGGTGGTAACGAGCAGTACTTC.